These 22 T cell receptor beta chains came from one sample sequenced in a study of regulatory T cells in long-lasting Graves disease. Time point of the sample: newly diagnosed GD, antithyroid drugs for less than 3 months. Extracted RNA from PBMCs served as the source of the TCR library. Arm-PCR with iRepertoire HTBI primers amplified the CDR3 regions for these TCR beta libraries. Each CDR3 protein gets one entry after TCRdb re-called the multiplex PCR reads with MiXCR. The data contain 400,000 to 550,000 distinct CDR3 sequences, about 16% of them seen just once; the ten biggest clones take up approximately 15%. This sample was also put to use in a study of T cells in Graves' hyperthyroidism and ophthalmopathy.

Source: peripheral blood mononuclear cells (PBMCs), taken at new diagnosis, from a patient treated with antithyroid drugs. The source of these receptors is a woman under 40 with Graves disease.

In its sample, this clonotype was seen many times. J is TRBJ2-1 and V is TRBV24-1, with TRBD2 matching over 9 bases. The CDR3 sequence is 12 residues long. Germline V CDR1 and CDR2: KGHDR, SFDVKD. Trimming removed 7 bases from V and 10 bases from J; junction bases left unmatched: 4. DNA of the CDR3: TGTGCCACCAGCACCGGGACTAGCGAGCAGTTCTTC. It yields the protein CATSTGTSEQFF.

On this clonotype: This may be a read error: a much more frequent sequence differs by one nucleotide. CDR3 sequence: CATMYRVGYNEQYF. CDR3 DNA: TGTGCCACCATGTACAGGGTAGGGTACAATGAGCAGTACTTC. The chain is built from TRBV15 and TRBJ2-7; D is possibly TRBD1 (6 bases). With 7 bases removed from V and 7 bases from J, the gap between germline ends came to 20 bases. The CDR3 has 14 amino acids. Per germline, CDR1 LNHNV and CDR2 YYDKDF (reference sequence).

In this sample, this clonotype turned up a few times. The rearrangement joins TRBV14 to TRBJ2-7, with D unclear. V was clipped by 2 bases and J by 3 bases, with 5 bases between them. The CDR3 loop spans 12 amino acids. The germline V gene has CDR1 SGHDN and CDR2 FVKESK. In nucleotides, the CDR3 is TGTGCCAGCAGCCAAAGTCGCTACGAGCAGTACTTC. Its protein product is CASSQSRYEQYF.

CDR3 in DNA: TGCGCCAGCAGCTTGGAAGCGGGAGGTGTAAATGAGCAGTTCTTC. This gives the protein CASSLEAGGVNEQFF. The rearrangement links TRBV5-1 to TRBJ2-1; TRBD2 agrees at 9 bases. Per the germline V gene, CDR1 is SGHRS and CDR2 is YFSETQ. V gave up 0 bases and J gave up 7 bases; unmatched junction bases: 5. The CDR3 spans 15 residues.

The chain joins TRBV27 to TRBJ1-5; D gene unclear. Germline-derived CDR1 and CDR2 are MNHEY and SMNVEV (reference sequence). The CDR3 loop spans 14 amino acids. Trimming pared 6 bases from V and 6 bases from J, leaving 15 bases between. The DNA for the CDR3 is TGTGCCAGCAGGGGTAGTGCCCCATCTCAGCCCCAGCATTTT. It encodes CASRGSAPSQPQHF.

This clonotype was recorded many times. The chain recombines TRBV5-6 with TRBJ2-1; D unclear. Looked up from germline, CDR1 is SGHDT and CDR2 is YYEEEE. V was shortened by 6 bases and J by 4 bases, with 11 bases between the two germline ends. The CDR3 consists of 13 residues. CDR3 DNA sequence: TGTGCCAGCATCGACACAGTGTACAATGAGCAGTTCTTC. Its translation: CASIDTVYNEQFF.

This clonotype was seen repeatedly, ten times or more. Here the CDR3 reads CASSPTLTSPSSYNEQFF. The CDR3 DNA reads as TGTGCCAGCAGCCCCACTCTGACTAGCCCGAGCTCCTACAATGAGCAGTTCTTC. This sequence joins TRBV7-3 and TRBJ2-1, with 7 bases aligning to TRBD2. CDR3 length: 18 residues. The V segment lost 5 bases and the J segment 0 bases; nucleotides outside the gene matches: 13. Germline V gene sequence: CDR1 SGHTA, CDR2 FQGTGA.

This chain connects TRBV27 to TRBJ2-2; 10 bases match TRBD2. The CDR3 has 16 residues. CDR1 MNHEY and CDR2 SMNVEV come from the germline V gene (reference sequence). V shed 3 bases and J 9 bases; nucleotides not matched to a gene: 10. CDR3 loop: CASSFISGRPLWELFF. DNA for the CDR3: TGTGCCAGCAGTTTTATTAGCGGGAGGCCTCTCTGGGAGCTGTTTTTT.

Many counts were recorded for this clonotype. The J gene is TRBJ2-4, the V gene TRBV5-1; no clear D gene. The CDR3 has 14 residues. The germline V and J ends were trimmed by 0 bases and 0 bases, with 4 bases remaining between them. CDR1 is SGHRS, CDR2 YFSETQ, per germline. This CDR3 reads CASSLELAKNIQYF. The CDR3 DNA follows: TGCGCCAGCAGCTTGGAGTTAGCCAAAAACATTCAGTACTTC.

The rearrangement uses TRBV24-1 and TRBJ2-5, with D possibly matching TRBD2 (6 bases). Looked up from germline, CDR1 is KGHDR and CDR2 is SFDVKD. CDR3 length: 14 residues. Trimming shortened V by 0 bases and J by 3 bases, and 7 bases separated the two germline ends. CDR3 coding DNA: TGTGCCACCAGTGATTTGGCTAGCGAAGAGACCCAGTACTTC. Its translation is CATSDLASEETQYF.

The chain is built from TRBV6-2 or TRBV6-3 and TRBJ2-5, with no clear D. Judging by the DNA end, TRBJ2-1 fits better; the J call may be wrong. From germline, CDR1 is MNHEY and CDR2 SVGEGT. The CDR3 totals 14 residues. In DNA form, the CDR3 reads TGTGCCAGCAGTTCGGGCGAACTTTTTAATGAGCAGTTCTTC. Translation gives CASSSGELFNEQFF.

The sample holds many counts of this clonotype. CDR3 coding DNA: TGTGCCATCAGTGAGCCTGACAGGGGGCTTAGACTAGCGGGAGGAGAGCAGTACTTC. The encoded protein is CAISEPDRGLRLAGGEQYF. The rearrangement joins TRBV10-3 to TRBJ2-7; 13 bases fit TRBD2. CDR1 is ENHRY and CDR2 is SYGVKD in the germline V gene. The J segment lost 7 bases and the V segment lost 2 bases, leaving 17 bases of the junction unmatched. This CDR3 has 19 amino acids.

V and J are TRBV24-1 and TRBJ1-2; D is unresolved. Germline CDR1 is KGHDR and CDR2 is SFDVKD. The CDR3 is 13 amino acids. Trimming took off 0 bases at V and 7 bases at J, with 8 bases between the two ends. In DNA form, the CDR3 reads TGTGCCACCAGTGATTTGACCGGGCCTGGCTACACCTTC. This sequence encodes CATSDLTGPGYTF.

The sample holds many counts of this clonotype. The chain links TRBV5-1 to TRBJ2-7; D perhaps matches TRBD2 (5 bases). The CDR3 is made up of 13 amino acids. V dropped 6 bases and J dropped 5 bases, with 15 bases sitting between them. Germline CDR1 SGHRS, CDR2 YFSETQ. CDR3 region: CASKQPPGDEQYF. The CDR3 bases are TGCGCCAGCAAGCAACCTCCCGGGGACGAGCAGTACTTC. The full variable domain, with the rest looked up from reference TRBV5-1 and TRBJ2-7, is KAGVTQTPRYLIKTRGQQVTLSCSPISGHRSVSWYQQTPGQGLQFLFEYFSETQRNKGNFPGRFSGRQFSNSRSEMNVSTLELGDSALYLCASKQPPGDEQYFGPGTRLTVT.

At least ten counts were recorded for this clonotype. CDR3 in DNA: TGTGCCACCAGTGATATACAGGGTCAGCCCCAGCATTTT. It specifies CATSDIQGQPQHF. The V and J genes are TRBV24-1 and TRBJ1-5; D might be TRBD1 (6 bases). V gave up 3 bases and J gave up 6 bases, with 8 bases separating them. This CDR3 has 13 amino acids. Germline-derived CDR1 and CDR2 are KGHDR and SFDVKD.

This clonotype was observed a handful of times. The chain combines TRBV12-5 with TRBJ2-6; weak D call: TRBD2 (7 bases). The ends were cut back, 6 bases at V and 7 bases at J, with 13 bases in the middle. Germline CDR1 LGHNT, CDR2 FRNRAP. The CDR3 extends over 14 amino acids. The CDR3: CASGRAGTANVLTF. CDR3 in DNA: TGTGCTAGTGGACGAGCGGGGACAGCCAACGTCCTGACTTTC.

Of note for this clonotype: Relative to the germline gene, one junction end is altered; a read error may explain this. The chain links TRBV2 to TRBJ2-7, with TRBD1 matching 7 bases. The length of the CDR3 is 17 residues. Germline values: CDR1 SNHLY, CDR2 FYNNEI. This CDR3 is CASRGQNTGAPDGKRNF. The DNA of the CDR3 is TGTGCCAGCAGAGGCCAAAACACAGGGGCCCCCGATGGGAAGCGGAACTTC.

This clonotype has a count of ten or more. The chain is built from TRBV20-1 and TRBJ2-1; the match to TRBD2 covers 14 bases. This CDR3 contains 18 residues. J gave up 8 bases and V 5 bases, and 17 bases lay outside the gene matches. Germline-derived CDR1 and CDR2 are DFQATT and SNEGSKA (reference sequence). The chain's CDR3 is CSAGSGTSGSSLVHEQFF. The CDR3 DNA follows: TGCAGTGCTGGATCCGGGACTAGCGGGAGCTCTCTAGTGCATGAGCAGTTCTTC.

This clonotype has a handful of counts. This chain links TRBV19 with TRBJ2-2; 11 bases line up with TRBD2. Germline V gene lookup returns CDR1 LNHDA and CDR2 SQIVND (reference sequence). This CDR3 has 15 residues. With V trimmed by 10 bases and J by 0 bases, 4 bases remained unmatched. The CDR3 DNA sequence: TGTGCCACTAGGGGACTAGCGGCGAACACCGGGGAGCTGTTTTTT. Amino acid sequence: CATRGLAANTGELFF. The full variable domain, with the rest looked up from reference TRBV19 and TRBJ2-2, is DGGITQSPKYLFRKEGQNVTLSCEQNLNHDAMYWYRQDPGQGLRLIYYSQIVNDFQKGDIAEGYSVSREKKESFPLTVTSAQKNPTAFYLCATRGLAANTGELFFGEGSRLTVL.

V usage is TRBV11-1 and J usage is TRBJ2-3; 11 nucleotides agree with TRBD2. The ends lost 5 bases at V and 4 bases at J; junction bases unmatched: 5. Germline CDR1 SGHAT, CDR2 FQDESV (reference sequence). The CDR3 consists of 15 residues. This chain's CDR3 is CASSQLAGGPDTQYF. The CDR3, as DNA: TGTGCCAGCAGCCAGCTAGCGGGAGGCCCAGATACGCAGTATTTT. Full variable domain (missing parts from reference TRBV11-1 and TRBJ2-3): EAEVAQSPRYKITEKSQAVAFWCDPISGHATLYWYRQILGQGPELLVQFQDESVVDDSQLPKDRFSAERLKGVDSTLKIQPAELGDSAMYLCASSQLAGGPDTQYFGPGTRLTVL.

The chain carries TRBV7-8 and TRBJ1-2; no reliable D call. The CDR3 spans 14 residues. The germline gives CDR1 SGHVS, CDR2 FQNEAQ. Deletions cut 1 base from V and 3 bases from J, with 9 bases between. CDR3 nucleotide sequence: TGTGCCAGCAGCTTAGGCAGTGGGGACTATGGCTACACCTTC. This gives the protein CASSLGSGDYGYTF.

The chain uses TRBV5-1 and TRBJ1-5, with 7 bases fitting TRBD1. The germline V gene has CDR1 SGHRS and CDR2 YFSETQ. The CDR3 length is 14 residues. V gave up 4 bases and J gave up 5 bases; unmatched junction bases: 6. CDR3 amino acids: CASSPEQGYQPQHF. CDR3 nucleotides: TGCGCCAGCAGCCCGGAACAGGGGTATCAGCCCCAGCATTTT.